The 32 T cell receptor beta chains presented below share a single source sample, sequenced in a study of shared clonotypes between healthy human individuals. Measured with immunoSEQ multiplex PCR; TCRdb has only the in-frame clones, and not every one. Of roughly 1,500,000 clones listed, around 98.5% are singletons. Sequencing was performed on naive CD4+ T cells sorted from blood. Stated subset: CD45RA+ positively selected. The receptors come from a man aged 25 to 40 in good health.

The V call is TRBV7-9, the J call TRBJ2-3, with 9 bases identical to TRBD1. Germline loops: CDR1 SEHNR, CDR2 FQNEAQ (reference sequence). J lost 0 bases, V lost 3 bases, and 4 bases had no gene match. The CDR3 has 16 residues. The CDR3 bases are TGTGCCAGCAGCTTCGGACAGGGGACTAGCACAGATACGCAGTATTTT. Translating it yields CASSFGQGTSTDTQYF.

V gene TRBV5-6 combines with J gene TRBJ1-1, with D perhaps TRBD1 (5 bases). Germline lookup yields CDR1 SGHDT and CDR2 YYEEEE. The CDR3 contains 14 residues. V lost 3 bases and J 3 bases, leaving 12 bases between the germline ends. CDR3 bases: TGTGCCAGCAGCTCAGGGTTGCGGTACACTGAAGCTTTCTTT. It encodes CASSSGLRYTEAFF.

The V call is TRBV5-1, the J call TRBJ2-7; tentatively, D is TRBD2 (5 bases). The CDR3 contains 13 residues. Trimming removed 4 bases at V and 7 bases at J, with 15 bases between. Germline CDR1 is SGHRS and CDR2 is YFSETQ. DNA of the CDR3: TGCGCCAGCAGCCCGGGCCTTACGGGGGAGCAGTACTTC. Its translation: CASSPGLTGEQYF.

This chain uses TRBV29-1 with TRBJ2-2; possible D gene TRBD1, 6 bases. The CDR3 runs to 11 residues. Germline V gene lookup returns CDR1 SQVTM and CDR2 ANQGSEA. V was clipped by 6 bases and J by 6 bases, with 8 bases between them. This CDR3 is CSVSGAGELFF. In DNA, the CDR3 is TGCAGCGTGTCAGGGGCCGGGGAGCTGTTTTTT.

The chain links TRBV6-5 to TRBJ2-5, with 11 positions matching TRBD2. Looked up from germline, CDR1 is MNHEY and CDR2 is SVGAGI. J gave up 5 bases and V 6 bases, and 8 bases lay outside the gene matches. The CDR3 extends over 15 amino acids. This CDR3 reads CASRKLAGDPETQYF. In DNA form, the CDR3 reads TGTGCCAGCAGAAAACTAGCGGGAGACCCGGAGACCCAGTACTTC.

The chain combines TRBV7-8 with TRBJ1-4; D is perhaps TRBD1 (6 bases). This CDR3 spans 12 amino acids. Trimming removed 5 bases from V and 13 bases from J, with 14 bases in between. Germline V CDR1 and CDR2: SGHVS, FQNEAQ. CDR3 in amino acids: CASSAGQIRLFF. In nucleotides, the CDR3 is TGTGCCAGCAGCGCCGGACAGATCAGACTGTTTTTT.

The V and J genes are TRBV30 and TRBJ2-6; no definite D call. Germline V gene lookup returns CDR1 GTSNPN and CDR2 SVGIG (reference sequence). This CDR3 comprises 13 residues. V lost 5 bases to trimming and J lost 0 bases, with 5 bases between them. CDR3 residues: CAWASSGANVLTF. The CDR3 DNA reads as TGTGCCTGGGCCAGCTCTGGGGCCAACGTCCTGACTTTC.

In regard to this clone: Additional DNA sequences in this sample encode the identical CDR3. The rearrangement joins TRBV18 to TRBJ2-5, with no clear D. This CDR3 has 13 residues. The V gene lost 3 bases and the J gene lost 0 bases, with 5 bases spanning the gap. Per the germline V gene, CDR1 is KGHSH and CDR2 is LQKENI. CDR3 region: CASSPSYQETQYF. The DNA of the CDR3 is TGTGCCAGCTCACCGTCTTACCAAGAGACCCAGTACTTC.

This sequence joins TRBV5-1 and TRBJ2-7, with TRBD1 matching over 9 bases. The V gene end was trimmed by 4 bases and the J gene end by 4 bases; junction bases not matched to a gene: 6. Looked up from germline, CDR1 is SGHRS and CDR2 is YFSETQ. The CDR3 extends over 14 amino acids. The CDR3 loop is CASSTRQGGYEQYF. CDR3 in DNA: TGCGCCAGCAGCACCCGACAGGGGGGGTACGAGCAGTACTTC.

This clone was counted once. The V call is TRBV2, the J call TRBJ1-2, with D perhaps matching TRBD1 (6 bases). The CDR3 spans 15 residues. Trimming pared 7 bases from V and 5 bases from J, leaving 20 bases between. Germline CDR1 reads SNHLY; CDR2 reads FYNNEI. CDR3 residues: CASTLVRTDYYGYTF. The CDR3 bases are TGTGCCAGCACCTTGGTACGGACAGATTATTATGGCTACACCTTC.

The V call is TRBV7-9, the J call TRBJ2-7, with 7 bases aligning to TRBD2. The V segment lost 0 bases and the J segment 3 bases; nucleotides outside the gene matches: 5. The CDR3 consists of 15 residues. Germline-derived CDR1 and CDR2 are SEHNR and FQNEAQ (reference sequence). This CDR3 reads CASSLALAENYEQYF. CDR3 nucleotide sequence: TGTGCCAGCAGCTTAGCGCTAGCGGAGAACTACGAGCAGTACTTC.

This clone was seen only once. The V gene is TRBV4-2, the J gene TRBJ2-7, with 9 bases that match TRBD1. The ends lost 1 base at V and 5 bases at J; junction bases unmatched: 6. Germline values: CDR1 LGHNA, CDR2 YNFKEQ. The CDR3 length is 15 residues. Here the CDR3 DNA reads TGTGCCAGCAGCCAAGTGGGGGACAGGGCTCACGAGCAGTACTTC. This gives the protein CASSQVGDRAHEQYF.

As concerns this clone: This CDR3 is also generated by other DNA sequences in the sample. DNA for the CDR3: TGTGCCAGCAGTTTATTAGGCTACGAGCAGTACTTC. This codes for CASSLLGYEQYF. This chain uses TRBV28 with TRBJ2-7; D is unresolved. Trimming took 1 base from V and 3 from J, leaving 4 bases between them. CDR1 and CDR2 (germline): MDHEN, SYDVKM. The CDR3 loop spans 12 amino acids.

As concerns this clone: Different DNA sequences within this sample yield the same CDR3. The J gene is TRBJ1-4, the V gene TRBV28; the D gene is possibly TRBD1 (5 bases). Germline V gene lookup returns CDR1 MDHEN and CDR2 SYDVKM. Between the trimmed V and J ends, which lost 2 bases and 5 bases, there was a span of 9 bases. CDR3 size: 14 residues. The CDR3 nucleotides are TGTGCCAGCAGTTTAGACAGCCCGAATGAAAAACTGTTTTTT. Its translation: CASSLDSPNEKLFF.

This chain connects TRBV5-4 to TRBJ2-3; D is unresolved. V lost 4 bases, J lost 4 bases, and 10 bases lay in between. This CDR3 is built from 13 residues. The germline CDR1 and CDR2 sequences are SGHNT and YYREEE (reference sequence). This CDR3 is CASSPGRADTQYF. For the CDR3, the DNA is TGTGCCAGCAGCCCGGGTCGTGCAGATACGCAGTATTTT.

The chain couples TRBV11-2 to TRBJ2-5; possible D gene TRBD2, 6 bases. Trimming stripped 5 bases from V and 2 bases from J, with 9 bases between. Germline lookup yields CDR1 SGHAT and CDR2 FQNNGV. The CDR3 consists of 13 residues. The CDR3 nucleotides read TGTGCCAGCAGCCGCCGGGGGCAAGAGACCCAGTACTTC. Encoded protein: CASSRRGQETQYF.

This clone showed up just once. The chain has TRBV6-5 and TRBJ2-1; D uncertain. Germline lookup yields CDR1 MNHEY and CDR2 SVGAGI. The CDR3 has 12 amino acids. V lost 11 bases and J lost 5, with 13 bases in between. The chain's CDR3 is CAAGDLDNEQFF. As DNA, the CDR3 is TGTGCCGCAGGTGATCTGGACAATGAGCAGTTCTTC.

On this clone: At one end the junction does not follow the germline gene, possibly because of a read error. The V call is TRBV5-4, the J call TRBJ2-7, with D tentatively TRBD2 (6 bases). The CDR3 sequence is 14 residues long. Germline CDR1 and CDR2: SGHNT and YYREEE (reference sequence). DNA of the CDR3: TGTGCTAGCAGCTTTAGCGGAAACTCCTACGAGCAGTACTTC. Its translation: CASSFSGNSYEQYF.

This clone was counted a single time. The V call is TRBV30, the J call TRBJ1-1; D gene ambiguous. The CDR3 is made up of 14 amino acids. Germline CDR1 is GTSNPN and CDR2 is SVGIG (reference sequence). V was clipped by 0 bases and J by 5 bases, with 13 bases between them. The CDR3 loop is CAWSVRNSGTEAFF. As DNA, the CDR3 is TGTGCCTGGAGTGTACGCAATTCGGGAACTGAAGCTTTCTTT.

A note on this clone: An end of the junction differs from the germline gene, which may be a read error. The J gene is TRBJ1-5, the V gene TRBV28, with D possibly TRBD1 on 5 matching bases. The CDR3 runs to 12 residues. Per the germline V gene, CDR1 is MDHEN and CDR2 is SYDVKM. CDR3 in DNA: TGTGCCAGCAGTTCCCCTCCGTCTAGCAGGGATTTT. It translates to CASSSPPSSRDF.

The J gene is TRBJ2-1, the V gene TRBV15, with 9 bases fitting TRBD1. The CDR3 is 17 residues long. CDR1 is LNHNV, CDR2 YYDKDF, per germline (reference sequence). With 3 bases clipped from V and 6 bases from J, the junction kept 12 bases outside the gene matches. The chain's CDR3 is CATSSTAKRTGVNEQFF. For the CDR3, the DNA is TGTGCCACCAGCAGTACGGCAAAGAGGACAGGGGTCAATGAGCAGTTCTTC. Full variable domain (remainder filled in from reference TRBV15 and TRBJ2-1): DAMVIQNPRYQVTQFGKPVTLSCSQTLNHNVMYWYQQKSSQAPKLLFHYYDKDFNNEADTPDNFQSRRPNTSFCFLDIRSPGLGDTAMYLCATSSTAKRTGVNEQFFGPGTRLTVL.

This chain's CDR3 is CASSLSGTPRTETQYF. The CDR3 DNA reads TGTGCCAGCAGCTTATCCGGGACTCCGAGGACAGAGACCCAGTACTTC. The genes are TRBV7-2 and TRBJ2-5; tentative D call: TRBD2 (6 bases). The CDR3 covers 16 residues. V lost 2 bases, J lost 4 bases, and 17 bases lay in between. CDR1 is SGHTA, CDR2 FQGNSA, per germline.

The J gene is TRBJ2-7, the V gene TRBV18; perhaps TRBD2 as D (5 bases). Per the germline V gene, CDR1 is KGHSH and CDR2 is LQKENI. CDR3 length equals 14 residues. Trimming pared 3 bases from V and 5 bases from J, leaving 14 bases between. The DNA for the CDR3 is TGTGCCAGCTCACCGGAGGTCGCCCTTGACGAGCAGTACTTC. This encodes CASSPEVALDEQYF.

The chain recombines TRBV10-3 with TRBJ1-1, with TRBD1 matching 7 bases. Losses at the gene ends were 5 bases for V and 6 bases for J; bases not matched to a gene: 0. The CDR3 is made up of 11 amino acids. In germline, CDR1 is ENHRY, CDR2 SYGVKD. The CDR3: CAISTGAEAFF. The DNA of the CDR3 is TGTGCCATCAGTACAGGGGCTGAAGCTTTCTTT.

The J gene is TRBJ2-7, the V gene TRBV2, with D perhaps TRBD1 or TRBD2 (6 bases each). Trimming took off 6 bases at V and 5 bases at J, with 23 bases between the two ends. Germline lookup yields CDR1 SNHLY and CDR2 FYNNEI. The CDR3 runs to 16 residues. CDR3 coding DNA: TGTGCCAGCAGGTATCACAGGGAGGCTCCAGACGACGAGCAGTACTTC. This gives the protein CASRYHREAPDDEQYF.

As to this clone: Additional DNA sequences in this sample encode the identical CDR3. V is TRBV2 and J is TRBJ2-7; no firm D call. This CDR3 is built from 11 residues. With 5 bases removed from V and 4 bases from J, the gap between germline ends came to 6 bases. Germline CDR1 SNHLY, CDR2 FYNNEI. The CDR3 bases are TGTGCCAGCAGTCTGACGTACGAGCAGTACTTC. Translation: CASSLTYEQYF.

The chain is built from TRBV27 and TRBJ2-1, with TRBD2 matching 10 bases. Trimming at V came to 6 bases and at J to 6 bases, leaving 8 bases not matched to a gene. The length of the CDR3 is 15 residues. Per germline, CDR1 MNHEY and CDR2 SMNVEV (reference sequence). The CDR3 coding sequence is TGTGCCAGCAGCCCTCTAGCGGGAGCGGTCAATGAGCAGTTCTTC. Translated: CASSPLAGAVNEQFF.

The rearrangement uses TRBV7-9 and TRBJ2-2; 11 nucleotides match TRBD2. This CDR3 region has 16 residues. V shed 3 bases, J shed 2 bases, and the junction held 2 bases outside the gene matches. The germline CDR1 and CDR2 sequences are SEHNR and FQNEAQ (reference sequence). In nucleotides, the CDR3 is TGTGCCAGCAGCTTCGGGACTAGCGGTAACACCGGGGAGCTGTTTTTT. Its protein is CASSFGTSGNTGELFF.

The rearrangement joins TRBV6-5 to TRBJ1-2; TRBD1 matches at 9 bases. This CDR3 is built from 15 residues. The germline gives CDR1 MNHEY, CDR2 SVGAGI. V lost 8 bases to trimming and J lost 8 bases; unmatched junction nucleotides: 15. CDR3 protein: CASGETGGQSRGYTF. The CDR3 bases are TGTGCCAGCGGAGAAACAGGGGGCCAAAGTCGAGGCTACACCTTC.

The V and J genes are TRBV5-1 and TRBJ1-2; 8 bases match TRBD1. The CDR3 is made up of 15 amino acids. Germline V gene sequence: CDR1 SGHRS, CDR2 YFSETQ. Trimming took 0 bases from V and 3 from J; bases not matched to a gene: 4. CDR3 in amino acids: CASSLVRTGYYGYTF. The CDR3 DNA reads TGCGCCAGCAGCTTGGTTCGGACAGGGTACTATGGCTACACCTTC.

The chain joins TRBV28 to TRBJ2-7; 10 nucleotides line up with TRBD2. The CDR3 has 16 amino acids. From germline, CDR1 is MDHEN and CDR2 SYDVKM. J gave up 2 bases and V 6 bases, and 10 bases lay outside the gene matches. In nucleotides, the CDR3 is TGTGCCAGCAGGCCCCCTAGCGGGAGTCTACCCTACGAGCAGTACTTC. Amino acid sequence: CASRPPSGSLPYEQYF.

This chain uses TRBV21-1 with TRBJ1-1. TRBV21-1 is reported as a pseudogene. This CDR3 region has 15 residues. This CDR3 reads CASSKEAEMNTEAFF. CDR3 in DNA: TGTGCCAGCAGCAAAGAGGCGGAGATGAACACTGAAGCTTTCTTT.